Reported below is one T cell receptor beta chain. This specimen belongs to a study of blood T cell repertoires in COVID-19. Study-level background: The samples span acute and convalescent COVID-19 from the United States, Italy and Spain. PBMCs, B-cell-depleted T cells, or T cells were the source of the cDNA or gDNA that made up the material.

Methods used by the authors: From reference gene primer amplification, estimates of nucleated cell counts were derived. Using immunoSEQ multiplex PCR, the repertoire was profiled, and TCRdb retains in-frame clones only, with some absent. The V and J calls and clone size come from that table; D and trimming were worked out from the DNA. The profile shows about 46,000 clones, roughly 88% of them singletons. CDR3 length: 15 residues. Germline V CDR1 and CDR2: KGHDR, SFDVKD. Germline trimming cut 2 bases from V and 6 bases from J; bases unmatched to any gene: 7. This sequence originates from a human donor in a cohort sampled during active COVID-19. The donor label of this sample is uncertain. The sample was peripheral blood. This chain joins TRBV24-1 and TRBJ1-2; 8 positions match TRBD1. CDR3 amino acids: CATSDSRTGNHGYTF. The CDR3 region has the DNA TGTGCCACCAGTGATTCCCGGACAGGGAACCATGGCTACACCTTC.